These T cell receptor beta chains were read from a single sample in a study of lymphopenia after photon versus proton radiotherapy. TCRdb's table, derived via immunoSEQ multiplex PCR, lists solely in-frame clones and lacks some. The sample carries 35,000 to 50,000 clones, about 94% recorded once. Specimen: peripheral blood, collected from a patient treated with photon-based radiotherapy. The receptors shown here come from a man aged 55 to 69 with cholangiocarcinoma. Each CDR3 is given with its conserved first and last residue. A D gene is named only where the DNA matches it firmly. Only part of the rows carry a size: once, few, many, or a class if the clone is expanded.

clone_size j_call d_call v_call cdr3_aa cdr3_nt
. TRBJ2-7 . TRBV19 CASSMYSQGTYEQYF TGTGCCAGTAGTATGTACTCTCAGGGAACCTACGAGCAGTACTTC
. TRBJ2-7 TRBD2 TRBV5-8 CASSFYSTSSYEQYF TGTGCCAGCAGCTTCTATTCGACTAGCTCTTACGAGCAGTACTTC
. TRBJ1-2 . TRBV7-6 CASSLGSQGWNYGYTF TGTGCCAGCAGCTTAGGGAGTCAAGGGTGGAACTATGGCTACACCTTC
. TRBJ2-7 . TRBV14 CASSQGWFYEQYF TGTGCCAGCAGCCAAGGATGGTTCTACGAGCAGTACTTC
. TRBJ2-5 TRBD2 TRBV18 CASSSPGRAEETQYF TGTGCCAGCTCCTCCCCGGGGAGGGCGGAAGAGACCCAGTACTTC
. TRBJ2-7 TRBD1 TRBV11-2 CASSPRRPGGSYEQYF TGTGCCAGCAGCCCTCGCCGGCCAGGGGGCTCCTACGAGCAGTACTTC
. TRBJ2-5 . TRBV29-1 CSVVGLLGYQETQYF TGCAGCGTTGTGGGCCTACTAGGCTACCAAGAGACCCAGTACTTC
. TRBJ2-5 TRBD1 TRBV6-6 CASNTGTGTKTQYF TGTGCCAGCAACACCGGGACAGGGACGAAGACCCAGTACTTC
. TRBJ1-2 . TRBV18 CASSPRDRTNYGYTF TGTGCCAGCTCACCGCGGGACCGTACTAACTATGGCTACACCTTC
. TRBJ2-3 TRBD2 TRBV5-1 CASSWNSGGDTDTQYF TGCGCCAGCAGCTGGAATAGCGGGGGAGACACAGATACGCAGTATTTT
. TRBJ2-1 TRBD1 TRBV7-2 CASSLGTGGHNEQFF TGTGCCAGCAGCCTTGGGACAGGGGGGCACAATGAGCAGTTCTTC
. TRBJ2-7 . TRBV4-2 CASSLVGIDEQYF TGTGCCAGCAGCTTGGTAGGGATCGACGAGCAGTACTTC
. TRBJ2-2 . TRBV11-3 CASSEGNTGELFF TGTGCCAGCAGCGAGGGGAACACCGGGGAGCTGTTTTTT
few TRBJ1-1 . TRBV7-9 CASSFALGTKGEAFF TGTGCCAGCAGCTTCGCTCTTGGGACTAAAGGTGAAGCTTTCTTT
. TRBJ2-1 . TRBV19 CASSIGSSAYNEQFF TGTGCCAGTAGTATAGGTTCTAGCGCCTACAATGAGCAGTTCTTC
. TRBJ2-5 . TRBV5-1 CASGLAELGETQYF TGCGCCAGCGGCTTAGCGGAACTAGGGGAGACCCAGTACTTC
. TRBJ2-1 TRBD1 TRBV28 CASSFLDRGPYNEQFF TGTGCCAGCAGTTTCCTCGACAGGGGGCCATACAATGAGCAGTTCTTC
. TRBJ2-2 . TRBV25-1 CASSERGQPTGELFF TGTGCCAGCAGTGAACGGGGTCAGCCCACCGGGGAGCTGTTTTTT
. TRBJ2-7 . TRBV6-1 CASSEEGYTEQYF TGTGCCAGCAGTGAAGAGGGGTACACCGAGCAGTACTTC
. TRBJ1-2 . TRBV28 CASSPPGGVGGNYGYTF TGTGCCAGCAGCCCCCCGGGCGGAGTGGGGGGTAACTATGGCTACACCTTC
medium-sized TRBJ2-7 TRBD2 TRBV11-2 CASSSGTSAYEQYF TGTGCCAGCAGCTCAGGAACTAGCGCCTACGAGCAGTACTTC
. TRBJ1-4 TRBD1 TRBV5-4 CASRGDREDEKLFF TGTGCCAGCAGGGGGGACAGGGAGGATGAAAAACTGTTTTTT
. TRBJ1-1 . TRBV19 CASSSRGDTEAFF TGTGCCAGTAGTTCCCGGGGGGACACTGAAGCTTTCTTT
. TRBJ1-5 . TRBV7-2 CASRIQNQPQHF TGTGCCAGCAGGATACAGAATCAGCCCCAGCATTTT
. TRBJ2-1 . TRBV11-1 CASSSPQSMRSGTNEQFF TGTGCCAGCAGCTCACCTCAATCTATGAGGTCCGGCACCAATGAGCAGTTCTTC
. TRBJ2-5 TRBD2 TRBV5-6 CASSLIRLAGGNTQYF TGTGCCAGCAGCTTGATTCGCCTAGCGGGAGGAAATACCCAGTACTTC